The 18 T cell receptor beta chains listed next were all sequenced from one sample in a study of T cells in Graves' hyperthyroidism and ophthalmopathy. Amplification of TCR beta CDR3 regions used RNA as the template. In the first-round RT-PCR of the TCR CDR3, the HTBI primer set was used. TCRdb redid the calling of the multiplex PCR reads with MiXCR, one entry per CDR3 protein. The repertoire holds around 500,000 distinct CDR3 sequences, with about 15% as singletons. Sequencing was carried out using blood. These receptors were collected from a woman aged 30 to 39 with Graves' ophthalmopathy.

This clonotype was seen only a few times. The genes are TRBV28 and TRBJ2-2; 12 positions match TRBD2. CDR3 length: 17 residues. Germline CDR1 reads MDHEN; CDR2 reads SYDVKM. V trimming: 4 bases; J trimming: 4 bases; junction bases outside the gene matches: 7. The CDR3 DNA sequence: TGTGCCAGCAGTTCCGTCGGACTAGCGGGAAGCACCGGGGAGCTGTTTTTT. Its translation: CASSSVGLAGSTGELFF.

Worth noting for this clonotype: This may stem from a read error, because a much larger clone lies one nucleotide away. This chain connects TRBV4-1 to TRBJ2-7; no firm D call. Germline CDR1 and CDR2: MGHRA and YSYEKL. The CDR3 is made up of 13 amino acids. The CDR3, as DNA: TGCGCCAGCAGCCTCAAACCTAGTTCCGAGCAGCACTTC. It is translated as CASSLKPSSEQHF.

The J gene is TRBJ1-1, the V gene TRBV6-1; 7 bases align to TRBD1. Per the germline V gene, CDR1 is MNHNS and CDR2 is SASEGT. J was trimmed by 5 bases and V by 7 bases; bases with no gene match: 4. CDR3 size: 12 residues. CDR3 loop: CASILQGTEAFF. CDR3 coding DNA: TGTGCCAGCATTCTACAGGGGACTGAAGCTTTCTTT.

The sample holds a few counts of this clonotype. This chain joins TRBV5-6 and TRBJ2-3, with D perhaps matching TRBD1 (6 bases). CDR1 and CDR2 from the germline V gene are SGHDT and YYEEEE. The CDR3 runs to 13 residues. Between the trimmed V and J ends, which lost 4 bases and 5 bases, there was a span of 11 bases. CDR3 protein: CASSRGTGDTQYF. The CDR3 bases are TGTGCCAGCAGCAGGGGGACCGGAGATACGCAGTATTTT.

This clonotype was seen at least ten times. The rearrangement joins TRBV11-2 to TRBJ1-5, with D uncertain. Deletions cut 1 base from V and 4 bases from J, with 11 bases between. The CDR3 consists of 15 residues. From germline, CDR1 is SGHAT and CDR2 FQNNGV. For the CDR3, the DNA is TGTGCCAGCAGCTTAGCCAGCCAGGCAAATCAGCCCCAGCATTTT. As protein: CASSLASQANQPQHF. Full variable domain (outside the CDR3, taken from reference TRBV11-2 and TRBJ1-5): EAGVAQSPRYKIIEKRQSVAFWCNPISGHATLYWYQQILGQGPKLLIQFQNNGVVDDSQLPKDRFSAERLKGVDSTLKIQPAKLEDSAVYLCASSLASQANQPQHFGDGTRLSIL.

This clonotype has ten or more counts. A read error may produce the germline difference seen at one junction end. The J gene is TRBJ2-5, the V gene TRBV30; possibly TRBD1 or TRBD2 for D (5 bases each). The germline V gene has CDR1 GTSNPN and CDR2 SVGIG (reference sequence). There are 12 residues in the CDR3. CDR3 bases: TGCGCCGGCCAGGGAGCCCAAGAGACCCAGTACTTC. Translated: CAGQGAQETQYF. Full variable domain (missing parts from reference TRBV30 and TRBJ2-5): SQTIHQWPATLVQPVGSPLSLECTVEGTSNPNLYWYRQAAGRGLQLLFYSVGIGQISSEVPQNLSASRPQDRQFILSSKKLLLSDSGFYLCAGQGAQETQYFGPGTRLLVL.

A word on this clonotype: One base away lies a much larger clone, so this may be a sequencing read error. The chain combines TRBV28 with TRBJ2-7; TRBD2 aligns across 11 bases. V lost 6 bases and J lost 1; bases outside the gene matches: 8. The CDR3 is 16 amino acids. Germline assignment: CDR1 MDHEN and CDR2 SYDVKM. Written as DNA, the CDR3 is TGTGCCAGCAGATTGAGGGCTAGCGGGAGGTCCTACGAGCAGTACTTC. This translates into CASRLRASGRSYEQYF.

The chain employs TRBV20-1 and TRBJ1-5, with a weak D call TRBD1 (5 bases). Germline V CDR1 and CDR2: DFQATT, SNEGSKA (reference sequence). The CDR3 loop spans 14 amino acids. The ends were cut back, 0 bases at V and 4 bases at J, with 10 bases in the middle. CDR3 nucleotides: TGCAGTGCTAGAGAGGGACCAACTAATCAGCCCCAGCATTTT. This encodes CSAREGPTNQPQHF.

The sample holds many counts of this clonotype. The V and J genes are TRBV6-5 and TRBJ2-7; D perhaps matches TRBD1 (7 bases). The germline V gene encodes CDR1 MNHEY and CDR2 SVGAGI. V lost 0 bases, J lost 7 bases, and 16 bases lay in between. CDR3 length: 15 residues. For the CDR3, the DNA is TGTGCCAGCAGTTACTCGGAGGGGCTCAGGGGGGAGCAGTACTTC. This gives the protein CASSYSEGLRGEQYF.

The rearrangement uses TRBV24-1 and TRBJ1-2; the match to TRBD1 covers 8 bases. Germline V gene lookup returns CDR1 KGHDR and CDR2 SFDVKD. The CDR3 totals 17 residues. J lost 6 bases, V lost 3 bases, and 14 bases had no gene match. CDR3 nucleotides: TGTGCCACCAGTGATCCGGGACAGGCATCCCCGGGTGATGGCTACACCTTC. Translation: CATSDPGQASPGDGYTF.

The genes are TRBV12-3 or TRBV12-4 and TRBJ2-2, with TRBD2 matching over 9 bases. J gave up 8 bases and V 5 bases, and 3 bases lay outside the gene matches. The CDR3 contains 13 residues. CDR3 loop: CASSLSGGGELFF. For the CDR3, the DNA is TGTGCCAGCAGTCTCAGCGGGGGGGGGGAGCTGTTTTTT.

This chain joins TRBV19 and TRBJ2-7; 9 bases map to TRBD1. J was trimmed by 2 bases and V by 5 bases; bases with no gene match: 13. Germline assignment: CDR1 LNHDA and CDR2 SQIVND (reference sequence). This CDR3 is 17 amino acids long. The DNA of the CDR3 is TGTGCCAGTAGTTTCGACCCGACAGGGGGTAATCCCTACGAGCAGTACTTC. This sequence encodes CASSFDPTGGNPYEQYF.

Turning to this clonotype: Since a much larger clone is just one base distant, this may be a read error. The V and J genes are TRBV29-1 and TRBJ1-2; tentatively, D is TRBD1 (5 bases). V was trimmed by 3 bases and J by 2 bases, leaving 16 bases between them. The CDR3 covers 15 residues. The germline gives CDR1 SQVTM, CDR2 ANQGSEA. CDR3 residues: CSVDPAGTYNYGYTF. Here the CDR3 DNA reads TGCAGCGTTGATCCTGCAGGGACCTACAACTATGGCTACACCTTC.

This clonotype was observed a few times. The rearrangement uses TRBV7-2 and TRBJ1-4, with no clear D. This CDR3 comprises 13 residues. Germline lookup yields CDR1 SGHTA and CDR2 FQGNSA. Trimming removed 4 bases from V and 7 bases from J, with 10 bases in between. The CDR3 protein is CASSWGNGEKLFF. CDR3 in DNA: TGTGCCAGCAGCTGGGGTAACGGTGAAAAACTGTTTTTT.

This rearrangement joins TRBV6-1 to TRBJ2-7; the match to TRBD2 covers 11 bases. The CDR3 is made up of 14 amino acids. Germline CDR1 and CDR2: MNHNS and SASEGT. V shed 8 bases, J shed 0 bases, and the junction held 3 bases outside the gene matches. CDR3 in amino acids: CASASGRRSYEQYF. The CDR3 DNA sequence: TGTGCCAGCGCTAGCGGGAGGCGCTCCTACGAGCAGTACTTC.

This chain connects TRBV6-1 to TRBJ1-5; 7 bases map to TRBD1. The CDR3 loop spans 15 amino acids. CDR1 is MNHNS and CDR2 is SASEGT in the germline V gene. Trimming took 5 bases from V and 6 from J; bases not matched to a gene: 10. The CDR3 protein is CASSSTGLNSQPQHF. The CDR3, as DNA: TGTGCCAGCAGTTCGACAGGGCTTAATAGTCAGCCCCAGCATTTT.

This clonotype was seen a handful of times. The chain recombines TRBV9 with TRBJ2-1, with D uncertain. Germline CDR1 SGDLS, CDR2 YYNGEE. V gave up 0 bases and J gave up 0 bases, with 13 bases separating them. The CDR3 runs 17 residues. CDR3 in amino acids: CASSVASASLSYNEQFF. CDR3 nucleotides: TGTGCCAGCAGCGTAGCTTCAGCGAGCCTCTCCTACAATGAGCAGTTCTTC. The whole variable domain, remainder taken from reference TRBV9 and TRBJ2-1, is DSGVTQTPKHLITATGQRVTLRCSPRSGDLSVYWYQQSLDQGLQFLIQYYNGEERAKGNILERFSAQQFPDLHSELNLSSLELGDSALYFCASSVASASLSYNEQFFGPGTRLTVL.

The CDR3 protein is CASTTRTPPYGYTF. For the CDR3, the DNA is TGTGCCAGTACCACACGGACACCGCCCTATGGCTACACCTTC. The chain has TRBV19 and TRBJ1-2; weak D call: TRBD1 (5 bases). Germline V CDR1 and CDR2: LNHDA, SQIVND (reference sequence). This CDR3 has 14 amino acids. V lost 7 bases to trimming and J lost 4 bases, with 16 bases between them.